Listed here are 32 T cell receptor beta chains from one sample, sequenced in a study of control samples from healthy donors and cancer patients. Using immunoSEQ multiplex PCR, the repertoire was profiled, and TCRdb retains in-frame clones only, with some absent. Of approximately 49,000 clones in the sample, over 85% were seen once. The sample consisted of PBMCs. All receptors derive from a man between 35 and 55 years old with colorectal cancer.

The chain has TRBV7-2 and TRBJ2-7; D might be TRBD2 (6 bases). Germline assignment: CDR1 SGHTA and CDR2 FQGNSA. V was shortened by 2 bases and J by 1 base, with 9 bases between the two germline ends. The CDR3 contains 14 residues. CDR3 in DNA: TGTGCCAGCAGCTTAAGTAGCGGATCCTACGAGCAGTACTTC. Its protein is CASSLSSGSYEQYF.

The V gene is TRBV2, the J gene TRBJ2-5; maybe TRBD2 (5 bases). This CDR3 contains 13 residues. The ends were cut back, 3 bases at V and 2 bases at J, with 7 bases in the middle. Germline V gives CDR1 SNHLY, CDR2 FYNNEI. Here the CDR3 DNA reads TGTGCCAGCAGTGATGAGCGGCAAGAGACCCAGTACTTC. Its protein product is CASSDERQETQYF.

The chain combines TRBV4-1 with TRBJ2-7, with TRBD2 as a possible D gene (5 bases). From germline, CDR1 is MGHRA and CDR2 YSYEKL. This CDR3 has 13 amino acids. Trimming pared 3 bases from V and 5 bases from J, leaving 11 bases between. The CDR3 protein is CASSQEVRNEQYF. DNA of the CDR3: TGCGCCAGCAGCCAGGAGGTTCGGAACGAGCAGTACTTC.

The V gene is TRBV4-1, the J gene TRBJ2-2; tentative D call: TRBD1 (6 bases). Trimming left V 2 bases short and J 0 bases short, with 13 bases between. The CDR3 runs to 17 residues. CDR1 is MGHRA and CDR2 is YSYEKL in the germline V gene. The CDR3 nucleotides are TGCGCCAGCAGCCAAACTACGGGACATGCGAACACCGGGGAGCTGTTTTTT. It translates to CASSQTTGHANTGELFF.

The chain uses TRBV5-6 and TRBJ1-2; TRBD1 matches at 7 bases. There are 14 residues in the CDR3. CDR1 and CDR2 from the germline V gene are SGHDT and YYEEEE. Trimming at V came to 1 base and at J to 4 bases, leaving 4 bases not matched to a gene. The CDR3 protein is CASSLTGDLYGYTF. CDR3 DNA sequence: TGTGCCAGCAGCTTGACAGGGGACCTCTATGGCTACACCTTC.

The CDR3 nucleotides read TGTGCCAGCAGCGTTGGCACTTCCGCTGCCTACGAGCAGTACTTC. Protein product: CASSVGTSAAYEQYF. This rearrangement joins TRBV9 to TRBJ2-7; D is uncertain. Germline lookup yields CDR1 SGDLS and CDR2 YYNGEE. The ends were cut back, 2 bases at V and 2 bases at J, with 14 bases in the middle. The CDR3 is 15 amino acids.

The chain recombines TRBV6-5 with TRBJ1-2; D ambiguous. Per germline, CDR1 MNHEY and CDR2 SVGAGI. The CDR3 consists of 13 residues. The V and J ends lost 6 bases and 8 bases respectively, with 16 bases between them. The CDR3 nucleotides are TGTGCCAGCAGGGTATCGACAACGGGGGGCTACACCTTC. It is translated as CASRVSTTGGYTF.

The chain is built from TRBV11-2 and TRBJ2-7, with D perhaps TRBD2 (5 bases). The CDR3 runs 14 residues. CDR1 and CDR2 from the germline V gene are SGHAT and FQNNGV. The V and J ends lost 4 bases and 1 base respectively, with 11 bases between them. The CDR3 loop is CASSSAATSYEQYF. CDR3 DNA: TGTGCCAGCAGCTCAGCGGCAACTTCCTACGAGCAGTACTTC.

J is TRBJ2-2 and V is TRBV5-1; TRBD1 might be the D (7 bases). Per germline, CDR1 SGHRS and CDR2 YFSETQ. V lost 0 bases and J 4 bases, leaving 10 bases between the germline ends. This CDR3 is built from 15 residues. In DNA, the CDR3 is TGCGCCAGCAGCTTGGGACAGGGAGGCACCGGGGAGCTGTTTTTT. It specifies CASSLGQGGTGELFF.

This chain uses TRBV24-1 with TRBJ2-5; D is tentatively TRBD1 or TRBD2 (5 bases each). The CDR3 sequence is 13 residues long. Per the germline V gene, CDR1 is KGHDR and CDR2 is SFDVKD. V lost 10 bases to trimming and J lost 2 bases, with 13 bases between them. The CDR3 coding sequence is TGTGCCACACGGGACCGGGATCAAGAGACCCAGTACTTC. It is translated as CATRDRDQETQYF.

V and J are TRBV5-1 and TRBJ1-2; tentative D call: TRBD1 (5 bases). CDR1 SGHRS and CDR2 YFSETQ come from the germline V gene. V lost 4 bases to trimming and J lost 7 bases, with 14 bases between them. This CDR3 region has 13 residues. The chain's CDR3 is CASSDAQGGGYTF. The CDR3 DNA reads TGCGCCAGCAGCGATGCCCAGGGAGGTGGCTACACCTTC.

This chain joins TRBV2 and TRBJ1-3; possibly TRBD1 for D (6 bases). Germline assignment: CDR1 SNHLY and CDR2 FYNNEI. The CDR3 length is 16 residues. The V end was cut by 4 bases, the J end by 0 bases, with 13 bases between. CDR3 nucleotide sequence: TGTGCCAGCAGTGTACAGGGACCCAGCTCTGGAAACACCATATATTTT. It translates to CASSVQGPSSGNTIYF.

V and J are TRBV5-8 and TRBJ2-7; 9 bases line up with TRBD1. CDR3 length equals 15 residues. Germline CDR1 reads SGHTS; CDR2 reads YDEGEE. V lost 5 bases and J lost 3; bases outside the gene matches: 9. This CDR3 reads CASSYSGTGYYEQYF. For the CDR3, the DNA is TGTGCCAGCAGTTACTCCGGGACAGGGTACTACGAGCAGTACTTC. Together with reference TRBV5-8 and TRBJ2-7, the CDR3 gives the full variable domain: EAGVTQSPTHLIKTRGQQATLRCSPISGHTSVYWYQQALGLGLQFLLWYDEGEERNRGNFPPRFSGRQFPNYSSELNVNALELEDSALYLCASSYSGTGYYEQYFGPGTRLTVT.

The chain uses TRBV6-5 and TRBJ1-1, with 10 bases identical to TRBD1. V dropped 5 bases and J dropped 1; count of bases not matched to a gene: 4. The CDR3 totals 15 residues. Germline V gene data show CDR1 as MNHEY and CDR2 as SVGAGI. CDR3 region: CASSPRDRGNTEAFF. In DNA, the CDR3 is TGTGCCAGCAGTCCGAGGGACAGGGGGAACACTGAAGCTTTCTTT.

The V gene is TRBV27, the J gene TRBJ1-5; D remains unclear. CDR3 length: 15 amino acids. The germline gives CDR1 MNHEY, CDR2 SMNVEV (reference sequence). Trimming pared 4 bases from V and 0 bases from J, leaving 10 bases between. The CDR3 sequence is CASSSQVYSNQPQHF. DNA of the CDR3: TGTGCCAGCAGTTCGCAGGTTTATAGCAATCAGCCCCAGCATTTT.

This chain joins TRBV6-1 and TRBJ2-3; the match to TRBD2 covers 10 bases. After removal of 3 bases from V and 6 bases from J, the junction contained 12 bases not matched to a gene. The CDR3 covers 17 residues. From germline, CDR1 is MNHNS and CDR2 SASEGT. CDR3 in amino acids: CASSELAGAPAGDTQYF. CDR3 nucleotides: TGTGCCAGCAGTGAGCTAGCGGGAGCTCCCGCTGGGGATACGCAGTATTTT.

The chain recombines TRBV19 with TRBJ1-1; D is possibly TRBD1 (5 bases). Per germline, CDR1 LNHDA and CDR2 SQIVND (reference sequence). Trimming took off 3 bases at V and 3 bases at J, with 8 bases between the two ends. CDR3 length: 13 residues. CDR3 DNA sequence: TGTGCCAGTAGTATGTCGGGGGACACTGAAGCTTTCTTT. This gives the protein CASSMSGDTEAFF. Based on the CDR3 plus reference TRBV19 and TRBJ1-1, the full variable domain is DGGITQSPKYLFRKEGQNVTLSCEQNLNHDAMYWYRQDPGQGLRLIYYSQIVNDFQKGDIAEGYSVSREKKESFPLTVTSAQKNPTAFYLCASSMSGDTEAFFGQGTRLTVV.

This chain links TRBV25-1 with TRBJ2-2, with D hard to call. Trimming left V 6 bases short and J 3 bases short, with 11 bases between. In germline, CDR1 is MGHDK, CDR2 SYGVNS. The CDR3 is 14 residues long. In DNA form, the CDR3 reads TGTGCCAGCAGGGGTGGGGAAGACACCGGGGAGCTGTTTTTT. Residues: CASRGGEDTGELFF. Full variable domain (missing parts from reference TRBV25-1 and TRBJ2-2): EADIYQTPRYLVIGTGKKITLECSQTMGHDKMYWYQQDPGMELHLIHYSYGVNSTEKGDLSSESTVSRIRTEHFPLTLESARPSHTSQYLCASRGGEDTGELFFGEGSRLTVL.

The genes are TRBV27 and TRBJ2-7, with 9 bases fitting TRBD1. The CDR3 totals 16 residues. Trimming took 3 bases from V and 10 from J; bases not matched to a gene: 16. In germline, CDR1 is MNHEY, CDR2 SMNVEV (reference sequence). The CDR3 sequence is CASSFLRDRDLVGQYF. CDR3 in DNA: TGTGCCAGCAGTTTTCTCCGGGACAGGGATTTGGTAGGACAGTACTTC.

V gene TRBV7-3 combines with J gene TRBJ1-6; D gene ambiguous. The CDR3 loop spans 13 amino acids. Deletions cut 5 bases from V and 1 base from J, with 3 bases between. Germline CDR1 is SGHTA and CDR2 is FQGTGA. The CDR3 sequence: CASSRSYNSPLHF. CDR3 nucleotides: TGTGCCAGCAGCCGGTCCTATAATTCACCCCTCCACTTT.

The rearrangement uses TRBV7-2 and TRBJ2-1; no reliable D call. Trimming cost V 5 bases and J 9 bases, with 11 bases left between them. The CDR3 has 12 residues. Germline CDR1 is SGHTA and CDR2 is FQGNSA. Here the CDR3 reads CASSPDWSEQFF. In DNA form, the CDR3 reads TGTGCCAGCAGCCCCGATTGGAGTGAGCAGTTCTTC.

The count of this clone is one. V usage is TRBV12-3 or TRBV12-4 and J usage is TRBJ1-2; D is unclear. The CDR3 extends over 11 amino acids. The V end was cut by 5 bases, the J end by 8 bases, with 9 bases between. The DNA for the CDR3 is TGTGCCAGCAGTGCCGGTTGGGGCTACACCTTC. Translated: CASSAGWGYTF.

This clone was counted once. The gene calls are TRBV7-6 and TRBJ1-2; the match to TRBD1 covers 9 bases. The V segment lost 5 bases and the J segment 5 bases; nucleotides outside the gene matches: 6. Germline values: CDR1 SGHVS, CDR2 FNYEAQ. The CDR3 has 14 amino acids. The CDR3 DNA is TGTGCCAGCAGCCCCCCCGGGACAGGGTATGGCTACACCTTC. Its translation is CASSPPGTGYGYTF. The full variable domain, rest sourced from reference TRBV7-6 and TRBJ1-2, is GAGVSQSPRYKVTKRGQDVALRCDPISGHVSLYWYRQALGQGPEFLTYFNYEAQQDKSGLPNDRFSAERPEGSISTLTIQRTEQRDSAMYRCASSPPGTGYGYTFGSGTRLTVV.

The V and J genes are TRBV5-5 and TRBJ1-4; TRBD1 is a possible D gene (6 bases). Between the trimmed V and J ends, which lost 1 base and 4 bases, there was a span of 8 bases. The CDR3 is 14 amino acids. Germline assignment: CDR1 SGHKS and CDR2 YYEKEE (reference sequence). The DNA of the CDR3 is TGTGCCAGCAGCTTGACAGGGCGTAATGAAAAACTGTTTTTT. This codes for CASSLTGRNEKLFF.

The chain employs TRBV3-1 (or the pseudogene TRBV3-2) and TRBJ2-5; D is uncertain. Germline CDR1 and CDR2: LGHDT and YNNKEL (reference sequence). This CDR3 is 17 amino acids long. The V end lost 2 bases, the J end lost 4 bases, and 20 bases lay between the germline ends. The CDR3 here is CASSQYDMIRPRETQYF. In nucleotides, the CDR3 is TGTGCCAGCAGCCAATACGACATGATTCGTCCTCGAGAGACCCAGTACTTC.

This sequence joins TRBV5-1 and TRBJ1-3, with a tentative D call TRBD1 (6 bases). The CDR3 has 15 residues. Germline CDR1 reads SGHRS; CDR2 reads YFSETQ. V was trimmed by 5 bases and J by 2 bases, leaving 14 bases between them. This CDR3 is CASRYQGSPGNTIYF. The CDR3 nucleotides are TGCGCCAGCAGATATCAGGGGAGCCCTGGAAACACCATATATTTT.

The chain recombines TRBV6-4 with TRBJ2-7, with no clear D. CDR3 length: 13 residues. The V and J ends lost 11 bases and 2 bases respectively, with 16 bases between them. The germline V gene encodes CDR1 MRHNA and CDR2 SNTAGT. As DNA, the CDR3 is TGTGCCGGGGATCCTCCGGCGGCCTACGAGCAGTACTTC. Amino acids: CAGDPPAAYEQYF.

The chain links TRBV30 to TRBJ2-7; D uncertain. Looked up from germline, CDR1 is GTSNPN and CDR2 is SVGIG (reference sequence). The CDR3 is 15 residues long. V was clipped by 2 bases and J by 0 bases, with 14 bases between them. The DNA of the CDR3 is TGTGCCTGGAGTCGTGACTCCAGAAGCTCCTACGAGCAGTACTTC. It translates to CAWSRDSRSSYEQYF.

The chain employs TRBV29-1 and TRBJ2-1; D is unresolved. The germline V and J ends were trimmed by 1 base and 9 bases, with 4 bases remaining between them. The CDR3 is 10 residues long. The V gene's germline CDR1 is SQVTM and CDR2 ANQGSEA. Written as DNA, the CDR3 is TGCAGCGTTGAAGTCGGTGAGCAGTTCTTC. Encoded protein: CSVEVGEQFF.

This clone was found a few times. Other DNA sequences in this sample translate to the same CDR3. This chain links TRBV19 with TRBJ1-1, with D uncertain. This CDR3 is 13 amino acids long. CDR1 is LNHDA and CDR2 is SQIVND in the germline V gene (reference sequence). V gave up 2 bases and J gave up 4 bases, with 8 bases separating them. The CDR3 DNA sequence: TGTGCCAGTAGTATACTGGGGAGCACTGAAGCTTTCTTT. It yields the protein CASSILGSTEAFF. Looking up the rest from reference TRBV19 and TRBJ1-1 gives the full variable domain: DGGITQSPKYLFRKEGQNVTLSCEQNLNHDAMYWYRQDPGQGLRLIYYSQIVNDFQKGDIAEGYSVSREKKESFPLTVTSAQKNPTAFYLCASSILGSTEAFFGQGTRLTVV.

This chain links TRBV30 with TRBJ2-2, with D uncertain. The V gene lost 4 bases and the J gene lost 6 bases, with 12 bases spanning the gap. CDR3 length: 13 amino acids. Per germline, CDR1 GTSNPN and CDR2 SVGIG (reference sequence). CDR3 in DNA: TGTGCCTGGACCGAGCAGTCCGCCGGGGAGCTGTTTTTT. This sequence encodes CAWTEQSAGELFF.

V gene TRBV7-2 combines with J gene TRBJ2-5; D remains ambiguous. Germline V gene data show CDR1 as SGHTA and CDR2 as FQGNSA. The CDR3 totals 12 residues. With 5 bases removed from V and 1 base from J, the gap between germline ends came to 5 bases. CDR3 bases: TGTGCCAGCAGCCTCGGCCAAGAGACCCAGTACTTC. Translating gives CASSLGQETQYF.